The sequence of this T cell receptor (beta chain) was determined in a study of blood T cell repertoires in COVID-19. V gave up 9 bases and J gave up 2 bases; unmatched junction bases: 8. The CDR3 contains 14 residues. CDR1 is ENHRY and CDR2 is SYGVKD in the germline V gene. The count of this clone is one. Per the original data handling: Scientists estimated how many nucleated cells there were by amplifying reference gene primers. Libraries were prepared by immunoSEQ multiplex PCR; TCRdb keeps only in-frame clonotypes and omits some of them. Clone size and the V and J calls come from that table; the DNA yielded D and trimming. The table has about 210,000 clones, around four fifths seen once.

Input material: peripheral blood. The chain joins TRBV10-3 to TRBJ2-7; the match to TRBD2 covers 9 bases. This receptor was taken from a man aged 50-59 years with active or convalescent COVID-19. CDR3 sequence (DNA): TGTGCCATAGCCCGGACTAGCGAGGCCTACGAGCAGTACTTC. Encoded protein: CAIARTSEAYEQYF.